Each of the 17 T cell receptor beta chains below was sequenced from the same sample in a study of CXCR3-negative and CXCR3-positive naive CD8 T cells. Overall study findings and caveats: Hydrophobicity was higher for TRB CDR3s found in CXCR3-positive naive cells than in CXCR3-negative naive cells.

Their specific antigens are unknown. 5' RACE with UMI labels generated the TRB cDNA libraries. TCRdb re-called the 5' RACE reads and shows each CDR3 protein once, DNA omitted. The sample totals under 150,000 distinct CDR3 sequences; its top ten clones hold approximately 0.54%. What was sequenced was naive CXCR3+ CD8+ T cells from blood. Subset given: CD45RO-CCR7+CD27+CD95- naive CD8+ T cells expressing CXCR3 (TNR3+). The source of these receptors is a human donor in good health. Some clones in this sample may be carry-over from other donors' samples.

The chain joins TRBV20-1 to TRBJ1-2. This CDR3 has 13 amino acids. The V gene's germline CDR1 is DFQATT and CDR2 SNEGSKA (reference sequence). Here the CDR3 reads CSARDQGPKGYTF.

The gene calls are TRBV7-8 and TRBJ2-7; TCRdb indicates TRBD2, and absent DNA this call remains unverified. Germline loops: CDR1 SGHVS, CDR2 FQNEAQ. The CDR3 is 15 amino acids. The CDR3 reads CASSLGGSSWDEQYF.

The chain uses TRBV4-1 and TRBJ2-2; absent DNA, TCRdb's TRBD1 call cannot be checked. Germline values: CDR1 MGHRA, CDR2 YSYEKL. The length of the CDR3 is 16 residues. CDR3 region: CASSPKDRANTGELFF.

This chain joins TRBV16 and TRBJ2-1; TCRdb proposes TRBD2, but this gene call is untestable without DNA. The CDR3 runs to 15 residues. Germline V gene lookup returns CDR1 KGHSY and CDR2 FQNENV. This chain's CDR3 is CASSQSGETYNEQFF.

V gene TRBV19 combines with J gene TRBJ2-2; there is no DNA to check the TCRdb D call of TRBD1. CDR3 size: 17 residues. Germline V gene lookup returns CDR1 LNHDA and CDR2 SQIVND (reference sequence). The CDR3 here is CASSKLRTGPDTGELFF.

The rearrangement joins TRBV5-5 to TRBJ2-1. This CDR3 has 16 amino acids. Germline CDR1 SGHKS, CDR2 YYEKEE (reference sequence). The CDR3: CASSVGVTKIYNEQFF.

The chain is built from TRBV7-9 and TRBJ2-1; TCRdb gives TRBD1 as the D gene, but with no DNA this cannot be confirmed. CDR1 and CDR2 from the germline V gene are SEHNR and FQNEAQ (reference sequence). This CDR3 spans 18 amino acids. The CDR3: CASSYPIDRGYDYNEQFF.

V usage is TRBV29-1 and J usage is TRBJ2-3; the D gene TCRdb calls, TRBD1, cannot be checked with no DNA. The CDR3 sequence is 15 residues long. Germline lookup yields CDR1 SQVTM and CDR2 ANQGSEA. The CDR3 loop is CSVEYLGPHRGAQYF.

The chain couples TRBV6-5 to TRBJ2-3; with no DNA, the TCRdb D assignment of TRBD2 cannot be verified. CDR1 MNHEY and CDR2 SVGAGI come from the germline V gene. CDR3 length: 15 amino acids. The CDR3 region is CASSSAGGSTDTQYF.

The rearrangement joins TRBV7-9 to TRBJ2-3; TCRdb gives TRBD2 as the D gene, but with no DNA this cannot be confirmed. Germline lookup yields CDR1 SEHNR and CDR2 FQNEAQ (reference sequence). The length of the CDR3 is 14 residues. The CDR3: CASRTGGMSDTQYF.

The chain joins TRBV4-1 to TRBJ1-1; TCRdb selects TRBD1, and the lack of DNA leaves this call unchecked. Germline V gene data show CDR1 as MGHRA and CDR2 as YSYEKL. CDR3 length: 15 amino acids. The CDR3: CASSQAGQRETEAFF.

This sequence joins TRBV7-9 and TRBJ2-3; the TCRdb D gene call, TRBD1, has no DNA to confirm it. Germline lookup yields CDR1 SEHNR and CDR2 FQNEAQ (reference sequence). This CDR3 is built from 17 residues. CDR3 protein: CASRPDPGLTSTDTQYF.

The V call is TRBV20-1, the J call TRBJ2-7; TCRdb names TRBD2, which stays unverified in the absence of DNA. From germline, CDR1 is DFQATT and CDR2 SNEGSKA (reference sequence). CDR3 size: 14 residues. The CDR3 loop is CSASTGLAGVGQYF.

The chain links TRBV5-6 to TRBJ2-7; as DNA is missing, the TRBD1 call by TCRdb cannot be tested. The length of the CDR3 is 15 residues. Per germline, CDR1 SGHDT and CDR2 YYEEEE. CDR3 sequence reads: CASSATGTGLYEQYF.

The V gene is TRBV7-2, the J gene TRBJ1-1; TCRdb's D gene call, TRBD1, goes unchecked for lack of DNA. The CDR3 has 14 amino acids. CDR1 is SGHTA and CDR2 is FQGNSA in the germline V gene. The CDR3 region is CASSLVGRGTEAFF. Full variable domain (missing parts from reference TRBV7-2 and TRBJ1-1): GAGVSQSPSNKVTEKGKDVELRCDPISGHTALYWYRQSLGQGLEFLIYFQGNSAPDKSGLPSDRFSAERTGGSVSTLTIQRTQQEDSAVYLCASSLVGRGTEAFFGQGTRLTVV.

The chain recombines TRBV29-1 with TRBJ1-5; the D call of TRBD1 rests on TCRdb alone, since no DNA is present to check it. Germline CDR1 is SQVTM and CDR2 is ANQGSEA. This CDR3 is built from 14 residues. CDR3 sequence reads: CSVEVGTGNQPQHF.

This rearrangement joins TRBV2 to TRBJ1-3; TCRdb's D call, TRBD1, is unchecked because there is no DNA. Germline assignment: CDR1 SNHLY and CDR2 FYNNEI. There are 15 residues in the CDR3. Here the CDR3 reads CASKTGQSSGNTIYF.